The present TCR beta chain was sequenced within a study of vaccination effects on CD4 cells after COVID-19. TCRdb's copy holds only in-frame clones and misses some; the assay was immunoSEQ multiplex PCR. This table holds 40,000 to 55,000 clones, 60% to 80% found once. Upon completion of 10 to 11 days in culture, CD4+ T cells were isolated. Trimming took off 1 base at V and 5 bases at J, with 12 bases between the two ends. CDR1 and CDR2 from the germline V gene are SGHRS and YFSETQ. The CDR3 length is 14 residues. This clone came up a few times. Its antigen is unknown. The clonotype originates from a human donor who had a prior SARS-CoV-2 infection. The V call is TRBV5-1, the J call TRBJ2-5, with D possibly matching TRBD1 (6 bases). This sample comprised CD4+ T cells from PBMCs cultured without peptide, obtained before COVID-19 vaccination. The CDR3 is CASSLFLRGETQYF. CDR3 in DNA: TGCGCCAGCAGCTTGTTTCTCAGGGGTGAGACCCAGTACTTC.